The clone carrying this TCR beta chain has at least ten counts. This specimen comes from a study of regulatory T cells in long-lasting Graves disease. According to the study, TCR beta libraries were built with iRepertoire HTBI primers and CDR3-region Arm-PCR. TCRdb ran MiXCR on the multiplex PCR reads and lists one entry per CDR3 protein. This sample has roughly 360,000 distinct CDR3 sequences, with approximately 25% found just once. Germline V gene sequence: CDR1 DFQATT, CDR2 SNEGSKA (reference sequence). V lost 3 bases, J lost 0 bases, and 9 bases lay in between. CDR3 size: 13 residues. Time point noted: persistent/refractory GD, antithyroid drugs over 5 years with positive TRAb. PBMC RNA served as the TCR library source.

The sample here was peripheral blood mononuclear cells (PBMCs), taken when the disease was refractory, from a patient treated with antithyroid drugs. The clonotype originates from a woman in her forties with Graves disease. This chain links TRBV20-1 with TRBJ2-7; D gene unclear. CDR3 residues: CSARQVSSYEQYF. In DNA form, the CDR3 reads TGCAGTGCTAGGCAGGTTAGCTCCTACGAGCAGTACTTC.